Listed below are T cell receptor beta chains from one sample, sequenced in a study of Ad26.COV2.S vaccination and SARS-CoV-2 variants. The protocol was immunoSEQ multiplex PCR, while the TCRdb copy is restricted to in-frame clones and leaves out a portion. The data hold about 320,000 clones, with approximately 80% observed a single time. Sequencing used peripheral blood, obtained in a trial of Ad26.COV2.S vaccine versus placebo. The source is a person aged 18-65 years who received the Ad26.COV2.S COVID-19 vaccine or a placebo. CDR3s include the opening cysteine and the closing phenylalanine or tryptophan. The D gene is left open where the match is weak. Not all rows give a size; the values are once, few, many and, for expanded clones, a class.

CDR3 DNA	CDR3 protein	D gene	V gene	J gene	clone size
TGTGCCAGCAGTTTACTAGCGGGGGCCTACGAGCAGTACTTC	CASSLLAGAYEQYF	TRBD2	TRBV28	TRBJ2-7	-
TGCGCCAGCAGCTTCTCTGGGACTAGCGGGGGCACAGATACGCAGTATTTT	CASSFSGTSGGTDTQYF	TRBD2	TRBV5-1	TRBJ2-3	-
TGCGCCAGCAGCTTGGTCGCAGGGGGGCCCTACGAGCAGTACTTC	CASSLVAGGPYEQYF	-	TRBV5-1	TRBJ2-7	once
TGTGCCAGCAGCCGACAGGGGAGGCCCTATGGCTACACCTTC	CASSRQGRPYGYTF	TRBD1	TRBV6-5	TRBJ1-2	-
TGTGCCAGCAGCAAGCGACGGTGGAGGGAGAACACTGAAGCTTTCTTT	CASSKRRWRENTEAFF	-	TRBV21-1	TRBJ1-1	once
TGTGCCAGTAGTCGACAGGAATCCTCCTCCGTTGGCTACACCTTC	CASSRQESSSVGYTF	-	TRBV19	TRBJ1-2	-
TGCGCCAGCAGCCAGACAGTCGATGAAAAACTGTTTTTT	CASSQTVDEKLFF	-	TRBV5-1	TRBJ1-4	many
TGTGCCACCAGCAGAGATTTGACGGAAAAACTGTTTTTT	CATSRDLTEKLFF	-	TRBV15	TRBJ1-4	-
TGCGCCAGCAGCCCACAGGGGGTAGGACCCCAGCATTTT	CASSPQGVGPQHF	TRBD1	TRBV4-1	TRBJ1-5	-
TGTGCCAGCAGCTTGGGAAGGGGGGCCGGGTCCTACAATGAGCAGTTCTTC	CASSLGRGAGSYNEQFF	-	TRBV5-4	TRBJ2-1	-
TGTGCCAGCAGCTGGAGCGGGGGGCCCCAAGAGACCCAGTACTTC	CASSWSGGPQETQYF	TRBD2	TRBV9	TRBJ2-5	-
TGTGCCAGCAGCTTAGATCCGGGACAGGGGTCCGGAGGCTACACCTTC	CASSLDPGQGSGGYTF	TRBD1	TRBV7-9	TRBJ1-2	few
TGCGCCAGCCAGCCAAGCACAGGGGAAATGAACTATGGCTACACCTTC	CASQPSTGEMNYGYTF	TRBD1	TRBV4-1	TRBJ1-2	-
TGTGCCAGCAGCTTAGCCGGGGAAGGACAGCCCCAGCATTTT	CASSLAGEGQPQHF	-	TRBV11-2	TRBJ1-5	-
TGCGCCAGCAGCCTGACAGGGGGCAATGAAAAACTGTTTTTT	CASSLTGGNEKLFF	TRBD1	TRBV5-1	TRBJ1-4	-
TGTGCCAGCAGTTTATTTGGAACAGCTAATGAAAAACTGTTTTTT	CASSLFGTANEKLFF	-	TRBV28	TRBJ1-4	-
TGTGCCAGCAGCCAACATACAGGAGTCTCTGGAAACACCATATATTTT	CASSQHTGVSGNTIYF	-	TRBV3-1/TRBV3-2	TRBJ1-3	-
TGTGCCAGCAGCTTAGTAGAGAACACTGAAGCTTTCTTT	CASSLVENTEAFF	-	TRBV11-2	TRBJ1-1	-
TGTGCCAGCAGCTTGGACACGTATAACTATGGCTACACCTTC	CASSLDTYNYGYTF	-	TRBV7-2	TRBJ1-2	-
TGTGCCAGCAGCTTAGAGGCCAGACTCTACGAGCAGTACTTC	CASSLEARLYEQYF	-	TRBV11-2	TRBJ2-7	-
TGTGCCAGCACAAATTTCATCTCTGGAAACACCATATATTTT	CASTNFISGNTIYF	-	TRBV2	TRBJ1-3	-
TGTGCCACAGTGGACAGGGCGTCCTATGAAGCTTTCTTT	CATVDRASYEAFF	TRBD1	TRBV19	TRBJ1-1	-
TGTGCCAGCAGCGTAGCACCTGGCCACAACAATGAGCAGTTCTTC	CASSVAPGHNNEQFF	-	TRBV9	TRBJ2-1	-
TGTGCCATCAGTGAGTCCAGGTACGAGCAGTACTTC	CAISESRYEQYF	-	TRBV10-3	TRBJ2-7	-
TGTGCCAGCAGCAGGGCCATAGCGGGGGGGCGAGTAAAGGAAGAGACCCAGTACTTC	CASSRAIAGGRVKEETQYF	-	TRBV21-1	TRBJ2-5	-
TGCGCCAGCAGCTTACAGGGCGATGATACGCAGTATTTT	CASSLQGDDTQYF	-	TRBV5-1	TRBJ2-3	once
TGTGCCAGCACCAGACAGGGCGGCACTGAAGCTTTCTTT	CASTRQGGTEAFF	TRBD1	TRBV28	TRBJ1-1	-
TGCGCCAGCCGTACGGAGACCGGGGAGCTGTTTTTT	CASRTETGELFF	-	TRBV5-1	TRBJ2-2	-
TGTGCCAGTAGTACACTTTTTAAGACAGGGGGCTTCTCTGGGGCCAACGTCCTGACTTTC	CASSTLFKTGGFSGANVLTF	TRBD1	TRBV19	TRBJ2-6	-
TGTGCCAGCTCACCACGGACAGCCAATAATGAAAAACTGTTTTTT	CASSPRTANNEKLFF	-	TRBV18	TRBJ1-4	-
TGTGCCAGCAGTGACCGCGGCCTCGACCAGCCCCAGCATTTT	CASSDRGLDQPQHF	-	TRBV2	TRBJ1-5	-
TGTGCCAGCGGCGGACAGCAAGAGACCCAGTACTTC	CASGGQQETQYF	-	TRBV2	TRBJ2-5	-
TGTGCCAGCAGCTTAGTAGGACAGGGGTCCTACGAGCAGTACTTC	CASSLVGQGSYEQYF	TRBD1	TRBV5-5	TRBJ2-7	few
TGTGCCAGCAGGGGTAGTTCTAATGAAAAACTGTTTTTT	CASRGSSNEKLFF	-	TRBV28	TRBJ1-4	-
TGTGCCAGCAGCCAAGAACGTGGTTCGGAAAAACTGTTTTTT	CASSQERGSEKLFF	-	TRBV4-2	TRBJ1-4	-
TGTGCCAGCAGCCGGGACGTCGCAACTAATGAAAAACTGTTTTTT	CASSRDVATNEKLFF	-	TRBV3-1/TRBV3-2	TRBJ1-4	-
TGTGCCAGTAGTCAGGGCCCTAATGAAAAACTGTTTTTT	CASSQGPNEKLFF	-	TRBV19	TRBJ1-4	once
TGTGCCAGCAGCTCAAACCAAGAGACCCAGTACTTC	CASSSNQETQYF	-	TRBV7-2	TRBJ2-5	-
TGTGCCAGCAGCCCCGACTATACTGGAAACACCATATATTTT	CASSPDYTGNTIYF	-	TRBV7-9	TRBJ1-3	once
TGTGCCAGCAGCCAGCAGAGGACTAGCCTCCGACAAGAGACCCAGTACTTC	CASSQQRTSLRQETQYF	TRBD2	TRBV5-6	TRBJ2-5	-
TGTGCCAGCAGTATTCTGACTAGCGGGGGCACAGATACGCAGTATTTT	CASSILTSGGTDTQYF	TRBD2	TRBV7-2	TRBJ2-3	-
TGTGCCAGCAGTCGGGACAATAACTATGGCTACACCTTC	CASSRDNNYGYTF	-	TRBV6-5	TRBJ1-2	-
TGTGCCAGCAGGAGCCCCTTGCGCAAAGGGGGGGAGACCCAGTACTTC	CASRSPLRKGGETQYF	-	TRBV7-6	TRBJ2-5	-
TGTGCCAGCAGCAGGACAGTCTGGGACTATGGCTACACCTTC	CASSRTVWDYGYTF	-	TRBV6-4	TRBJ1-2	once
TGTGCCAGCAGCAAAGTAGAAGGGACACCTATCAACACTGAAGCTTTCTTT	CASSKVEGTPINTEAFF	-	TRBV21-1	TRBJ1-1	once
TGTGCCAGCAGTCCGGGATATAATTCACCCCTCCACTTT	CASSPGYNSPLHF	-	TRBV28	TRBJ1-6	-
TGCGCCAGCAGTCTCGGGACAGGGGACGGGAACACCGGGGAGCTGTTTTTT	CASSLGTGDGNTGELFF	TRBD1	TRBV23-1	TRBJ2-2	-
TGTGCCAGCAGCCGACAGGTCCAAAACATTCAGTACTTC	CASSRQVQNIQYF	-	TRBV3-1/TRBV3-2	TRBJ2-4	-
TGTGCCAGCAGCTTCCTAAATTCCGTGAACACTGAAGCTTTCTTT	CASSFLNSVNTEAFF	-	TRBV5-5	TRBJ1-1	-
TGTGCCAGCAGTGCCACGACAGGAATCTATGGCTACACCTTC	CASSATTGIYGYTF	-	TRBV27	TRBJ1-2	few
TGTGCCAGCAGTGTGGGGGGGACGTTAGGTCAGCCCCAGCATTTT	CASSVGGTLGQPQHF	-	TRBV2	TRBJ1-5	-
TGTGCCAGCAGCTTAGCTGGGGGGCAGAACACTGAAGCTTTCTTT	CASSLAGGQNTEAFF	-	TRBV7-8	TRBJ1-1	-
TGTGCCAGCGCGAAGAGGGGCTATGGCTACACCTTC	CASAKRGYGYTF	-	TRBV28	TRBJ1-2	-
TGTGCCATCAGTGGGACAGCAGCTAGTGACACTGAAGCTTTCTTT	CAISGTAASDTEAFF	-	TRBV10-3	TRBJ1-1	-
TGCGCCAGCAGCTTGGTCCTAGCGGACAATGAGCAGTTCTTC	CASSLVLADNEQFF	TRBD2	TRBV5-1	TRBJ2-1	-
TGTGCCAGCAGCCAAGATGTGAGGGGGTACAAAAACACCATATATTTT	CASSQDVRGYKNTIYF	-	TRBV4-2	TRBJ1-3	few
TGTGCCAGCTCACCGGCAGGTATCTCCTACAATGAGCAGTTCTTC	CASSPAGISYNEQFF	-	TRBV18	TRBJ2-1	-
TGTGCCAGCAGTGAAGGACGGAGGGGTCCCAATGAGCAGTTCTTC	CASSEGRRGPNEQFF	-	TRBV2	TRBJ2-1	-
TGCAGCGTTGAGTTTCAAGATATCTTACCTTTC	CSVEFQDILPF	-	TRBV29-1	TRBJ1-2	-